This T cell receptor beta chain was sequenced in a study of blood T cells in healthy people across ages. The sample holds a few counts of this clonotype. Its antigen is not identified. Whole-study results and caveats: The recorded TCR beta diversity per million T cells decreased in a roughly linear manner with age. No conclusive comparison of naive versus antigen-experienced cells was possible with unsorted PBMCs. The unknown donor CMV status may have confounded expanded clonotype changes.

Germline assignment: CDR1 SGHRS and CDR2 YFSETQ. Trimming removed 0 bases from V and 7 bases from J, with 9 bases in between. This CDR3 spans 13 amino acids. Combining a sample-barcoded 5' primer with a J-beta primer mix, a second PCR ran for roughly 6 to 12 cycles. MiXCR, applied by TCRdb to the 5' RACE reads, yields one record per CDR3 protein. Seen here are around 1,800,000 distinct CDR3 sequences, around 40% observed once, and the top ten hold about 21%. The source is a human donor in good health. This chain links TRBV5-1 with TRBJ2-3; D is unclear. The material sequenced was blood. CDR3 DNA: TGCGCCAGCAGCTTGGAGCTGGTTAATACGCAGTATTTT. Translating gives CASSLELVNTQYF.